The 27 T cell receptor beta chains below were found in one sample sequenced in a study of blood T cell repertoires in COVID-19. This table comes from immunoSEQ multiplex PCR, and its TCRdb copy is limited to in-frame clones, with some not included. The sample lists about 220,000 clones; about four fifths were seen once. Input material: peripheral blood. The receptor source for this set is a woman aged 55-69 years with acute or convalescent COVID-19.

CDR3 nucleotide sequence: TGTGCCAGCAGCCGGACTAGCGGGGGGTCTCAAGATACGCAGTATTTT. Its translation: CASSRTSGGSQDTQYF. J is TRBJ2-3 and V is TRBV7-8, with 14 bases lining up with TRBD2. Germline assignment: CDR1 SGHVS and CDR2 FQNEAQ. V was pared by 5 bases and J by 5 bases, with 6 bases of the junction left unmatched. The CDR3 length is 16 residues.

This chain uses TRBV7-2 with TRBJ2-1; 11 bases are shared with TRBD2. With 5 bases clipped from V and 7 bases from J, the junction kept 7 bases outside the gene matches. CDR3 length: 15 amino acids. Germline V gene sequence: CDR1 SGHTA, CDR2 FQGNSA. CDR3 sequence: CASSQTSGAFNEQFF. The CDR3 DNA reads TGTGCCAGCAGCCAGACTAGCGGGGCTTTTAATGAGCAGTTCTTC.

The chain couples TRBV12-3 or TRBV12-4 to TRBJ2-2; D gene unclear. This CDR3 is 12 amino acids long. V dropped 6 bases and J dropped 6 bases, with 8 bases sitting between them. As DNA, the CDR3 is TGTGCCAGCAGCCGCGGCCCCGGGGAGCTGTTTTTT. Translating it yields CASSRGPGELFF.

The rearrangement links TRBV7-2 to TRBJ2-2; 13 nucleotides align to TRBD2. V lost 1 base to trimming and J lost 2 bases; unmatched junction nucleotides: 4. Germline lookup yields CDR1 SGHTA and CDR2 FQGNSA. The CDR3 sequence is 18 residues long. This CDR3 is CASSLVRLAGGNTGELFF. As DNA, the CDR3 is TGTGCCAGCAGCTTAGTTCGACTAGCGGGGGGAAACACCGGGGAGCTGTTTTTT.

This sequence joins TRBV7-2 and TRBJ2-1; 12 bases map to TRBD2. The CDR3 is made up of 16 amino acids. The germline V gene has CDR1 SGHTA and CDR2 FQGNSA. V shed 5 bases, J shed 10 bases, and the junction held 12 bases outside the gene matches. This CDR3 reads CASSPTSGGRRFEQFF. The CDR3, as DNA: TGTGCCAGCAGCCCTACTAGCGGGGGGCGACGGTTCGAGCAGTTCTTC.

The chain has TRBV29-1 and TRBJ2-5; 9 positions match TRBD2. V shed 4 bases, J shed 1 base, and the junction held 4 bases outside the gene matches. The CDR3 contains 14 residues. CDR1 is SQVTM and CDR2 is ANQGSEA in the germline V gene. The CDR3 sequence: CSVVASGVQETQYF. CDR3 DNA sequence: TGCAGCGTTGTTGCTAGCGGGGTCCAAGAGACCCAGTACTTC.

V is TRBV25-1 and J is TRBJ1-4; D is undetermined. The CDR3 has 16 amino acids. Germline V CDR1 and CDR2: MGHDK, SYGVNS. V was clipped by 1 base and J by 6 bases, with 15 bases between them. CDR3 coding DNA: TGTGCCAGCAGTGAATCTCTCCCGGGTTTCCATGAAAAACTGTTTTTT. It translates to CASSESLPGFHEKLFF.

In this sample, this clone turned up once. J is TRBJ2-1 and V is TRBV5-1, with TRBD2 identical over 9 bases. Germline values: CDR1 SGHRS, CDR2 YFSETQ. The CDR3 sequence is 15 residues long. V was clipped by 4 bases and J by 4 bases; unmatched bases: 6. CDR3: CASSLTSGKYNEQFF. In DNA form, the CDR3 reads TGCGCCAGCAGCCTGACTAGCGGAAAATACAATGAGCAGTTCTTC.

The rearrangement joins TRBV6-5 to TRBJ1-5; TRBD1 might be the D (5 bases). Germline CDR1 MNHEY, CDR2 SVGAGI. There are 15 residues in the CDR3. Trimming cost V 5 bases and J 5 bases, with 16 bases left between them. In DNA form, the CDR3 reads TGTGCCAGCAGTCTGACAGAAGATGTCCATCAGCCCCAGCATTTT. Amino acid sequence: CASSLTEDVHQPQHF.

This clone was recorded only once. The chain links TRBV6-5 to TRBJ2-5, with 8 nucleotides matching TRBD1. The CDR3 has 15 residues. V lost 7 bases, J lost 7 bases, and 14 bases stayed unmatched. The germline gives CDR1 MNHEY, CDR2 SVGAGI. The CDR3 DNA is TGTGCCAGCATTACCGGGACAGGTCTCAGCGGGACCCAGTACTTC. This encodes CASITGTGLSGTQYF.

The chain joins TRBV5-4 to TRBJ1-1; D is ambiguous. With 4 bases removed from V and 0 bases from J, the gap between germline ends came to 13 bases. The CDR3 length is 15 residues. CDR1 and CDR2 (germline): SGHNT, YYREEE (reference sequence). The CDR3 spells CASSLDGRMNTEAFF. The CDR3 coding sequence is TGTGCCAGCAGCCTGGACGGTCGAATGAACACTGAAGCTTTCTTT.

This chain joins TRBV5-4 and TRBJ2-7, with 14 bases identical to TRBD2. With V trimmed by 4 bases and J by 8 bases, 8 bases remained unmatched. This CDR3 spans 15 amino acids. Germline V lookup: CDR1 SGHNT, CDR2 YYREEE (reference sequence). Here the CDR3 reads CASSATSGGAPKQYF. The CDR3 DNA reads as TGTGCCAGCAGCGCGACTAGCGGGGGGGCTCCCAAGCAGTACTTC.

About this clone itself: The same CDR3 is also encoded by other DNA sequences in this sample. This chain uses TRBV5-1 with TRBJ1-1; tentatively, D is TRBD1 (5 bases). The CDR3 contains 13 residues. Trimming left V 1 base short and J 3 bases short, with 7 bases between. CDR1 and CDR2 from the germline V gene are SGHRS and YFSETQ. The CDR3 DNA is TGCGCCAGCAGCTTGACAGGCGACACTGAAGCTTTCTTT. Its translation is CASSLTGDTEAFF.

V and J are TRBV7-9 and TRBJ2-2; 8 bases line up with TRBD1. V shed 8 bases, J shed 3 bases, and the junction held 5 bases outside the gene matches. Germline-derived CDR1 and CDR2 are SEHNR and FQNEAQ (reference sequence). CDR3 length: 14 residues. CDR3 DNA: TGTGCCAGCCGACAGGGGATCGACACCGGGGAGCTGTTTTTT. It is translated as CASRQGIDTGELFF.

The rearrangement links TRBV6-6 to TRBJ1-1, with TRBD1 matching 7 bases. The V and J ends lost 5 bases and 5 bases, in that order; junction bases with no gene match: 38. This CDR3 is 24 amino acids long. CDR1 and CDR2 (germline): MNHNY, SVGAGI (reference sequence). Here the CDR3 reads CASSQNDWYSVTGMSDAGRTEAFF. Written as DNA, the CDR3 is TGTGCCAGCAGTCAAAATGACTGGTATTCGGTGACAGGGATGTCGGATGCGGGTAGGACTGAAGCTTTCTTT.

The chain couples TRBV6-2 or TRBV6-3 to TRBJ1-4; 7 nucleotides align to TRBD1. The CDR3 has 14 amino acids. CDR1 and CDR2 (germline): MNHEY, SVGEGT. With 2 bases clipped from V and 8 bases from J, the junction kept 5 bases outside the gene matches. CDR3 residues: CASSYGQVKEKLFF. The CDR3 DNA reads TGTGCCAGCAGTTACGGACAGGTGAAGGAAAAACTGTTTTTT.

This clone appeared a few times. The V and J genes are TRBV5-1 and TRBJ1-3, with D unclear. V was shortened by 3 bases and J by 0 bases, with 13 bases between the two germline ends. The V gene's germline CDR1 is SGHRS and CDR2 YFSETQ. The CDR3 length is 16 residues. CDR3 nucleotide sequence: TGCGCCAGCAGCTCCCTCACACAGAGCTCTGGAAACACCATATATTTT. Translating gives CASSSLTQSSGNTIYF.

V usage is TRBV29-1 and J usage is TRBJ1-2; perhaps TRBD1 as D (6 bases). This CDR3 contains 13 residues. Germline CDR1 reads SQVTM; CDR2 reads ANQGSEA. Trimming shortened V by 8 bases and J by 2 bases, and 15 bases separated the two germline ends. The CDR3 bases are TGCAGCATCAATGCGGGGGCCAACTATGGCTACACCTTC. Translated: CSINAGANYGYTF.

This rearrangement joins TRBV4-3 to TRBJ2-1; 8 positions match TRBD2. V trimming: 0 bases; J trimming: 8 bases; junction bases outside the gene matches: 9. From germline, CDR1 is LGHNA and CDR2 YSLEER. The CDR3 is 16 amino acids. The DNA of the CDR3 is TGCGCCAGCAGCCAAGATGTGGCGGGGGGTACGGATGAGCAGTTCTTC. Its protein product is CASSQDVAGGTDEQFF.

This chain joins TRBV14 and TRBJ1-2; 7 bases fit TRBD1. The V and J ends lost 5 bases and 2 bases, in that order; junction bases with no gene match: 8. The CDR3 length is 15 residues. Germline CDR1 SGHDN, CDR2 FVKESK. Written as DNA, the CDR3 is TGTGCCAGCAGCGTAAAAGCGACAGGGAACTATGGCTACACCTTC. Protein sequence: CASSVKATGNYGYTF.

This chain connects TRBV18 to TRBJ2-2; 7 bases line up with TRBD1. The CDR3 runs 14 residues. Germline lookup yields CDR1 KGHSH and CDR2 LQKENI. V gave up 3 bases and J gave up 4 bases; unmatched junction bases: 2. The CDR3 bases are TGTGCCAGCTCACCGGGACAGAGCACCGGGGAGCTGTTTTTT. Amino acids: CASSPGQSTGELFF. Full variable domain (missing parts from reference TRBV18 and TRBJ2-2): NAGVMQNPRHLVRRRGQEARLRCSPMKGHSHVYWYRQLPEEGLKFMVYLQKENIIDESGMPKERFSAEFPKEGPSILRIQQVVRGDSAAYFCASSPGQSTGELFFGEGSRLTVL.

This clone turned up a few times. This chain joins TRBV24-1 and TRBJ1-2, with TRBD1 as a possible D gene (5 bases). The germline gives CDR1 KGHDR, CDR2 SFDVKD. With 5 bases removed from V and 0 bases from J, the gap between germline ends came to 15 bases. The CDR3 loop spans 16 amino acids. CDR3 loop: CATSASSGKSNYGYTF. The DNA of the CDR3 is TGTGCCACCAGTGCAAGCTCAGGGAAGTCTAACTATGGCTACACCTTC.

The rearrangement links TRBV3-1 (or the pseudogene TRBV3-2) to TRBJ2-7, with D possibly matching TRBD1 (6 bases). This CDR3 has 13 residues. V gave up 2 bases and J gave up 6 bases, with 11 bases separating them. Germline V lookup: CDR1 LGHDT, CDR2 YNNKEL (reference sequence). CDR3 protein: CASSQPTGTEQYF. For the CDR3, the DNA is TGTGCCAGCAGCCAACCTACAGGGACCGAGCAGTACTTC.

The CDR3: CASSPGRGSNTQYF. In DNA, the CDR3 is TGTGCCAGTAGCCCTGGGCGGGGGTCGAATACGCAGTATTTT. The chain carries TRBV19 and TRBJ2-3; 7 bases are shared with TRBD2. Germline trimming cut 6 bases from V and 7 bases from J; bases unmatched to any gene: 10. The germline V gene encodes CDR1 LNHDA and CDR2 SQIVND (reference sequence). This CDR3 has 14 residues.

The chain employs TRBV5-6 and TRBJ1-6, with 9 bases matching TRBD1. From germline, CDR1 is SGHDT and CDR2 YYEEEE. With 2 bases clipped from V and 1 base from J, the junction kept 1 base outside the gene matches. The CDR3 sequence is 16 residues long. CDR3 protein: CASSLQGASYNSPLHF. CDR3 in DNA: TGTGCCAGCAGCTTACAGGGGGCTTCCTATAATTCACCCCTCCACTTT.

The gene calls are TRBV5-1 and TRBJ1-1, with a possible D match to TRBD1 (5 bases). Per the germline V gene, CDR1 is SGHRS and CDR2 is YFSETQ. The CDR3 totals 15 residues. Deletions cut 5 bases from V and 5 bases from J, with 19 bases between. CDR3 in amino acids: CASRGVGRPLTEAFF. The DNA for the CDR3 is TGCGCCAGCAGAGGGGTGGGCAGGCCGCTGACTGAAGCTTTCTTT.

The chain has TRBV29-1 and TRBJ1-2; D gene unclear. The V end lost 6 bases, the J end lost 5 bases, and 13 bases lay between the germline ends. The germline CDR1 and CDR2 sequences are SQVTM and ANQGSEA. The CDR3 has 12 residues. The DNA of the CDR3 is TGCAGCGTCCAATATGGAGGTTATGGCTACACCTTC. Its protein product is CSVQYGGYGYTF.